The 17 T cell receptor beta chains reported below all come from one sample, sequenced in a study of blood T cell repertoires in COVID-19. Data came from immunoSEQ multiplex PCR; TCRdb stores just in-frame clones and leaves some out. Of around 130,000 clones in the sample, roughly 82% were seen once. The sample comprised peripheral blood. The receptors derive from a human donor in a cohort sampled during active COVID-19.

The V gene is TRBV12-3 or TRBV12-4, the J gene TRBJ1-1; weak D call: TRBD1 (5 bases). V was clipped by 2 bases and J by 7 bases, with 8 bases between them. The CDR3 is 12 residues long. The CDR3, as DNA: TGTGCCAGCAGTTTATGGCAGGGTGAAGCTTTCTTT. Its protein is CASSLWQGEAFF.

V is TRBV6-5 and J is TRBJ2-1, with D perhaps matching TRBD2 (5 bases). Trimming left V 6 bases short and J 0 bases short, with 12 bases between. This CDR3 is built from 15 residues. CDR1 is MNHEY and CDR2 is SVGAGI in the germline V gene. The CDR3: CASSALGSSYNEQFF. CDR3 in DNA: TGTGCCAGCAGCGCCCTTGGGAGCTCCTACAATGAGCAGTTCTTC.

The V gene is TRBV15, the J gene TRBJ1-6, with D perhaps matching TRBD1 (5 bases). This CDR3 spans 15 amino acids. The V gene lost 0 bases and the J gene lost 7 bases, with 10 bases spanning the gap. Germline lookup yields CDR1 LNHNV and CDR2 YYDKDF (reference sequence). The CDR3 DNA sequence: TGTGCCACCAGCAGAGATCGGGCAGGGAATTCACCCCTCCACTTT. Protein product: CATSRDRAGNSPLHF.

The chain is built from TRBV11-3 and TRBJ2-1; TRBD2 matches at 9 bases. V was clipped by 0 bases and J by 9 bases; unmatched bases: 6. The germline V gene encodes CDR1 SGHNT and CDR2 YENEEA. The CDR3 has 15 amino acids. The CDR3 region is CASSLEAGGLSEQFF. The CDR3 coding sequence is TGTGCCAGCAGCTTAGAGGCGGGGGGGCTTAGTGAGCAGTTCTTC.

The V and J genes are TRBV7-2 and TRBJ2-3; a weak D match, TRBD2 (5 bases). CDR1 is SGHTA, CDR2 FQGNSA, per germline. The CDR3 is 14 amino acids. V lost 5 bases and J 4 bases, leaving 13 bases between the germline ends. CDR3 amino acids: CASSPGLLADTQYF. CDR3 nucleotides: TGTGCCAGCAGCCCTGGACTCCTCGCAGATACGCAGTATTTT.

V is TRBV4-2 and J is TRBJ2-7, with D possibly TRBD2 on 5 matching bases. CDR1 is LGHNA, CDR2 YNFKEQ, per germline. Trimming pared 0 bases from V and 2 bases from J, leaving 14 bases between. The CDR3 is made up of 16 amino acids. In DNA, the CDR3 is TGTGCCAGCAGCCAAGATCTCTTCAAGCGGCCCTACGAGCAGTACTTC. Translated: CASSQDLFKRPYEQYF.

The V and J genes are TRBV12-3 or TRBV12-4 and TRBJ2-7, with 8 nucleotides matching TRBD1. Trimming cost V 7 bases and J 4 bases; bases outside gene matches: 6. The CDR3 runs 13 residues. The CDR3 region has the DNA TGTGCCAGCACCTTGGGACAGGTATACGAGCAGTACTTC. Translating gives CASTLGQVYEQYF.

The rearrangement uses TRBV5-4 and TRBJ2-1; no reliable D call. Germline V lookup: CDR1 SGHNT, CDR2 YYREEE (reference sequence). The length of the CDR3 is 16 residues. V lost 2 bases and J lost 0, with 12 bases in between. For the CDR3, the DNA is TGTGCCAGCAGCTTTTCTGCTTCTAACTCCTACAATGAGCAGTTCTTC. Protein product: CASSFSASNSYNEQFF.

CDR3: CASSKGDSGNTIYF. CDR3 bases: TGTGCCAGTAGTAAGGGAGACTCTGGAAACACCATATATTTT. This sequence joins TRBV19 and TRBJ1-3, with unresolved D. The CDR3 extends over 14 amino acids. Per the germline V gene, CDR1 is LNHDA and CDR2 is SQIVND (reference sequence). Between the trimmed V and J ends, which lost 4 bases and 0 bases, there was a span of 7 bases.

The chain employs TRBV24-1 and TRBJ2-1; 16 nucleotides match TRBD2. Per germline, CDR1 KGHDR and CDR2 SFDVKD. The J segment lost 7 bases and the V segment lost 5 bases, leaving 16 bases of the junction unmatched. The CDR3 is made up of 20 amino acids. The CDR3, as DNA: TGTGCCACCAGTGGGGGATGGGGACTAGCGGGGGGGGTAAGGTTTAATGAGCAGTTCTTC. Its protein is CATSGGWGLAGGVRFNEQFF.

This clone was found a few times. The V call is TRBV3-1 (or the pseudogene TRBV3-2), the J call TRBJ1-3; unclear D gene. The germline V and J ends were trimmed by 0 bases and 0 bases, with 3 bases remaining between them. This CDR3 is 14 amino acids long. Germline V gene sequence: CDR1 LGHDT, CDR2 YNNKEL (reference sequence). For the CDR3, the DNA is TGTGCCAGCAGCCAAGAATACTCTGGAAACACCATATATTTT. This encodes CASSQEYSGNTIYF.

This chain links TRBV5-1 with TRBJ2-5, with a tentative D call TRBD2 (5 bases). The V gene lost 4 bases and the J gene lost 5 bases, with 9 bases spanning the gap. Germline-derived CDR1 and CDR2 are SGHRS and YFSETQ. CDR3 length: 12 residues. In DNA form, the CDR3 reads TGCGCCAGCAGCCGGGATGGGGAGACCCAGTACTTC. Translation gives CASSRDGETQYF.

This rearrangement joins TRBV5-1 to TRBJ2-7; 9 bases agree with TRBD1. Germline lookup yields CDR1 SGHRS and CDR2 YFSETQ. Trimming removed 0 bases from V and 6 bases from J; junction bases left unmatched: 4. The CDR3 has 14 amino acids. CDR3 in amino acids: CASSLGTGVGEQYF. Written as DNA, the CDR3 is TGCGCCAGCAGCTTGGGGACAGGGGTCGGCGAGCAGTACTTC.

The chain couples TRBV4-2 to TRBJ2-3; 10 bases agree with TRBD2. This CDR3 is 15 amino acids long. The J segment lost 4 bases and the V segment lost 1 base, leaving 2 bases of the junction unmatched. The germline V gene encodes CDR1 LGHNA and CDR2 YNFKEQ. CDR3 nucleotide sequence: TGTGCCAGCAGCCAAGGGACTAGCGGCCCAGATACGCAGTATTTT. This translates into CASSQGTSGPDTQYF.

The chain carries TRBV19 and TRBJ1-6; a weak D match, TRBD1 (6 bases). V dropped 6 bases and J dropped 9 bases, with 15 bases sitting between them. Germline lookup yields CDR1 LNHDA and CDR2 SQIVND (reference sequence). There are 14 residues in the CDR3. The CDR3, as DNA: TGTGCCAGTAGCATGGACAGCCCGAGTTCACCCCTCCACTTT. It encodes CASSMDSPSSPLHF. Combining the CDR3 with reference TRBV19 and TRBJ1-6 gives the whole variable domain DGGITQSPKYLFRKEGQNVTLSCEQNLNHDAMYWYRQDPGQGLRLIYYSQIVNDFQKGDIAEGYSVSREKKESFPLTVTSAQKNPTAFYLCASSMDSPSSPLHFGNGTRLTVT.

The rearrangement links TRBV10-3 to TRBJ2-2; 10 nucleotides line up with TRBD2. The CDR3 covers 16 residues. Unmatched junction bases numbered 9, after V lost 7 bases and J lost 4 bases. Germline CDR1 reads ENHRY; CDR2 reads SYGVKD. The CDR3 here is CAITSFSGGATGELFF. The CDR3 coding sequence is TGTGCCATCACCTCCTTCAGCGGGGGGGCCACCGGGGAGCTGTTTTTT.

The chain combines TRBV5-4 with TRBJ2-7; TRBD1 agrees at 8 bases. CDR1 and CDR2 (germline): SGHNT, YYREEE (reference sequence). The CDR3 runs to 16 residues. V trimming: 4 bases; J trimming: 7 bases; junction bases outside the gene matches: 16. The CDR3 region is CASSIGQGWTWGEQYF. The DNA for the CDR3 is TGTGCCAGCAGCATAGGACAGGGTTGGACCTGGGGAGAGCAGTACTTC.